The clone carrying this TCR beta chain was observed once. TCRdb redid the calling of the 5' RACE reads with MiXCR, one entry per CDR3 protein. The sample holds about 48,000 distinct CDR3 sequences; roughly 25% are singletons and the top ten take around 23%. These data are taken from a study of neurological immune-mediated disorders. V was pared by 4 bases and J by 7 bases, with 4 bases of the junction left unmatched. This CDR3 region has 14 residues. The germline V gene has CDR1 SGHTA and CDR2 FQGNSA. The clonotype comes from a woman in her 70s in good health. The J gene is TRBJ2-5, the V gene TRBV7-2; 12 bases align to TRBD2. The source material was PBMCs. The CDR3 is CASSYGLAGRTQYF. The CDR3 region has the DNA TGTGCCAGCAGCTATGGACTAGCGGGACGGACCCAGTACTTC.